This TCR beta chain originates from a study of OX40 agonist ivuxolimab in advanced cancers. Background on the study: Dose-escalation cases comprised hepatocellular carcinoma, melanoma, renal cell or head and neck cancer. Previous treatment with anti-PD-1, anti-PD-L1 or anti-CTLA-4 therapy was allowed; under 50% had received some. Partial responses were recorded for three patients, including one with hepatocellular carcinoma and two with cutaneous melanoma. Study results and limitations: At doses 0.1 to 3.0 mg/kg, CD4+ and CD8+ clones expanded.

The method was immunoSEQ multiplex PCR; TCRdb's version includes in-frame clones alone and lacks a portion of them. Of tens of thousands of clones detected, approximately 85% appear once; the ten largest clones hold about 17%. In regard to this clone: What it binds is not known.

CDR3 size: 14 residues. J lost 3 bases, V lost 1 base, and 3 bases had no gene match. The germline V gene has CDR1 SGHVS and CDR2 FNYEAQ. The sequence was obtained from an adult with an advanced solid tumor such as melanoma, head and neck, liver or kidney cancer. This chain joins TRBV7-6 and TRBJ2-7; 7 bases agree with TRBD1. Sequencing used CD4+ or CD8+ T cells sorted from blood, obtained in a trial of the OX40 agonist ivuxolimab. DNA for the CDR3: TGTGCCAGCAGCTTAGAGGGGGACAGCTACGAGCAGTACTTC. Its translation: CASSLEGDSYEQYF.